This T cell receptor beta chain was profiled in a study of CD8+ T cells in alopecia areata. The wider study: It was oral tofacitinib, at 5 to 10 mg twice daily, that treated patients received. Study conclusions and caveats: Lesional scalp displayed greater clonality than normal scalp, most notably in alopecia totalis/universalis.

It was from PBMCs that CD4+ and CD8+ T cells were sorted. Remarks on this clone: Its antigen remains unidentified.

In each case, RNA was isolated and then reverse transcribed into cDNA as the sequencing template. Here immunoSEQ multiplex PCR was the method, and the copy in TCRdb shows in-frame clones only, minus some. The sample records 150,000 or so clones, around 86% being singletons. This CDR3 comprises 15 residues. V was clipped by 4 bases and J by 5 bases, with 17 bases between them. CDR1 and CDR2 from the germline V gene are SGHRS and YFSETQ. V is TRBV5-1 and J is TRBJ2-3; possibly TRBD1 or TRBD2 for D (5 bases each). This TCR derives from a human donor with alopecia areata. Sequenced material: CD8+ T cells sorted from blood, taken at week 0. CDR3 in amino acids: CASSPGTDGGDTQYF. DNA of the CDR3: TGCGCCAGCAGCCCCGGGACCGACGGCGGAGATACGCAGTATTTT. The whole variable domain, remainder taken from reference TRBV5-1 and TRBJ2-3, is KAGVTQTPRYLIKTRGQQVTLSCSPISGHRSVSWYQQTPGQGLQFLFEYFSETQRNKGNFPGRFSGRQFSNSRSEMNVSTLELGDSALYLCASSPGTDGGDTQYFGPGTRLTVL.